This TCR beta chain was obtained from a study of early T cells in non-severe SARS-CoV-2 infection. Study summary: Bulk RNA taken from unsorted whole blood was sequenced, leaving chains unpaired.

This clonotype was observed many times. What it binds is unknown. The CDR3 contains 14 residues. Trimming took off 6 bases at V and 3 bases at J, with 12 bases between the two ends. Attachment of unique molecular identifiers was made to individual cDNA molecules. TCRdb re-called the 5' RACE reads through MiXCR, storing one row per CDR3 protein. In the table there are approximately 97,000 distinct CDR3 sequences, roughly 13% of which are singletons. Study conclusions and caveats: Using VDJdb, the matching emphasized anti-spike CD8 responses while missing private and CD4 specificities.

This TCR was sampled from an adult who was a healthcare worker with PCR-confirmed SARS-CoV-2 infection or an uninfected control (not recorded which). The chain combines TRBV12-3 or TRBV12-4 with TRBJ1-5; D perhaps matches TRBD1 (5 bases). Material for sequencing was whole blood. The CDR3 region is CASSHQGVNQPQHF. CDR3 nucleotides: TGTGCCAGCAGCCATCAGGGAGTCAATCAGCCCCAGCATTTT.